The source of this T cell receptor beta chain is a study of cytomegalovirus exposure and HLA in healthy donors. Study results and caveats: The authors later linked a missense DCLRE1C variant to TCR beta V- and J-gene trimming. Analyses of presence/absence relied on an assumption of roughly uniform sequencing depth across donors.

PCR used 60 Vbeta primers and 13 Jbeta primers. Original methodology: There were 70 million to 95 million unique TCR beta chains by a later count, and some 11 million of them were shared. The assay was immunoSEQ multiplex PCR, and TCRdb's table has in-frame clones only and misses some. V and J calls and clone size are as listed in that table; D and trimming were resolved from the DNA. The sample has fewer than 150,000 clones; under 80% are singletons. Concerning this clone: What it binds is not known.

Sequencing was performed on PBMCs. This receptor was taken from a woman in her fifties or sixties in good health and CMV-seropositive.

CDR3 sequence (DNA): TGTGCCAGCAGCCAAGATTTAACGGGAGGGCCGGTGGAGCAGTTCTTC. Its protein product is CASSQDLTGGPVEQFF. The chain uses TRBV4-2 and TRBJ2-1; 8 bases line up with TRBD2. CDR3 length: 16 amino acids. V lost 0 bases to trimming and J lost 10 bases; unmatched junction nucleotides: 11. Germline CDR1 is LGHNA and CDR2 is YNFKEQ.